A selection of T cell receptor beta chains follows, all from one sample in a study of regulatory T cells in long-lasting Graves disease. TCRdb passed the multiplex PCR reads through MiXCR, listing each CDR3 protein once. The data contain roughly 500,000 distinct CDR3 sequences, about 20% of them singletons. The input for sequencing was peripheral blood mononuclear cells (PBMCs), taken when the disease was refractory, from a patient treated with antithyroid drugs. The receptors stem from a female donor with Graves disease. Both conserved end residues are part of each CDR3. D genes are given only for firm matches. Clone size is shown for a subset of rows, as once, few, many or a class of expanded clone.

clone_size d_call j_call v_call cdr3_aa cdr3_nt
many TRBD1 TRBJ2-5 TRBV2 CASSVDRAVETQYF TGTGCCAGCAGTGTAGACAGGGCTGTAGAGACCCAGTACTTC
many - TRBJ2-5 TRBV12-3/TRBV12-4 CASSLAEETQYF TGTGCCAGCAGTTTGGCCGAAGAGACCCAGTACTTC
few - TRBJ1-5 TRBV6-2/TRBV6-3 CASSYAGDQPQHF TGTGCCAGCAGTTACGCCGGGGATCAGCCCCAGCATTTT
few - TRBJ1-1 TRBV5-1 CASSPNMNTEAFF TGCGCCAGCAGCCCAAATATGAACACTGAAGCTTTCTTT
many - TRBJ1-4 TRBV19 CASKVQAGVSEKLFF TGTGCCAGTAAGGTCCAGGCAGGCGTAAGCGAAAAACTGTTTTTT
few - TRBJ1-1 TRBV4-1 CASSREGRTEAFF TGCGCCAGCAGCCGAGAAGGGCGGACTGAAGCTTTCTTT
many - TRBJ1-1 TRBV7-3 CASSLGGVYTEAFF TGTGCCAGCAGCTTAGGTGGCGTCTACACTGAAGCTTTCTTT
few - TRBJ1-3 TRBV29-1 CSVEQGTPSGNTIYF TGCAGCGTCGAACAGGGAACTCCCTCTGGAAACACCATATATTTT
- TRBD1 TRBJ1-2 TRBV19 CASRTGQDYYGYTF TGTGCCAGTAGGACGGGACAGGATTACTATGGCTACACCTTC
many TRBD1 TRBJ1-1 TRBV10-3 CAISVEGQATEAFF TGTGCCATCAGTGTGGAGGGACAGGCCACTGAAGCTTTCTTT
many - TRBJ2-7 TRBV7-2 CASSLAGTPSYEQYF TGTGCCAGCAGCTTGGCTGGAACCCCCTCCTACGAGCAGTACTTC
many TRBD1 TRBJ2-5 TRBV3-1 CASSGQGARRETQYF TGTGCCAGCAGCGGACAGGGGGCTCGTAGGGAGACCCAGTACTTC
few - TRBJ2-2 TRBV10-1 CAPKEGRVTGELFF TGCGCCCCTAAGGAGGGGCGAGTCACCGGGGAGCTGTTTTTT
few - TRBJ1-3 TRBV9 CASSVGGYSGNTIYF TGTGCCAGCAGCGTAGGAGGTTACTCTGGAAACACCATATATTTT
few TRBD2 TRBJ2-6 TRBV11-2 CASSPGRVSGANVLTF TGTGCCAGCAGCCCGGGGAGGGTATCTGGGGCCAACGTCCTGACTTTC
- TRBD2 TRBJ2-7 TRBV7-9 CASSLSGLAGLGLNEQYF TGTGCCAGCAGCCTATCGGGACTAGCGGGATTGGGATTGAACGAGCAGTACTTC